One and the same sample provided the 6 T cell receptor beta chains below, sequenced in a study of a mutant IDH1 vaccine in newly diagnosed glioma. TCRdb's copy holds only in-frame clones and misses some; the assay was immunoSEQ multiplex PCR. The table has 15,000 to 20,000 clones, about 95% seen once. Time point: baseline, week 1 (first vaccination visit). Treatment: pre-vaccination baseline after standard-of-care therapy. This specimen consisted of peripheral blood mononuclear cells (PBMCs), obtained from a glioma patient treated with radiotherapy, temozolomide or both. The origin of the receptors is a young woman with glioma. Some clones in this sample may be carry-over from other donors' samples.

This clone was observed a single time. The chain couples TRBV9 to TRBJ2-3, with D possibly TRBD2 on 6 matching bases. The CDR3 length is 19 residues. V was trimmed by 4 bases and J by 2 bases, leaving 26 bases between them. CDR1 and CDR2 (germline): SGDLS, YYNGEE. This CDR3 is CASSTSTGTPNSPTDTQYF. CDR3 nucleotides: TGTGCCAGCAGCACTTCTACCGGGACTCCTAATTCCCCCACAGATACGCAGTATTTT.

The chain has TRBV5-6 and TRBJ2-4, with TRBD1 identical over 8 bases. The CDR3 is made up of 13 amino acids. Germline-derived CDR1 and CDR2 are SGHDT and YYEEEE. With 4 bases clipped from V and 9 bases from J, the junction kept 6 bases outside the gene matches. CDR3 loop: CASSQTGALIQYF. The CDR3 DNA reads TGTGCCAGCAGCCAGACAGGGGCCCTCATTCAGTACTTC.

The chain uses TRBV7-9 and TRBJ2-5; 12 bases agree with TRBD1. V gave up 5 bases and J gave up 7 bases; unmatched junction bases: 11. The germline V gene has CDR1 SEHNR and CDR2 FQNEAQ (reference sequence). The CDR3 sequence is 16 residues long. Here the CDR3 DNA reads TGTGCCAGCAGCCCTGGGGACAGGGGGCTCATTGGGACCCAGTACTTC. Translating gives CASSPGDRGLIGTQYF.

V is TRBV14 and J is TRBJ2-3; D is uncertain. Germline V gives CDR1 SGHDN, CDR2 FVKESK. V was trimmed by 4 bases and J by 2 bases, leaving 7 bases between them. CDR3 length equals 13 residues. Here the CDR3 reads CASSPWDTDTQYF. In DNA, the CDR3 is TGTGCCAGCAGCCCCTGGGACACAGATACGCAGTATTTT. The whole variable domain, remainder taken from reference TRBV14 and TRBJ2-3, is EAGVTQFPSHSVIEKGQTVTLRCDPISGHDNLYWYRRVMGKEIKFLLHFVKESKQDESGMPNNRFLAERTGGTYSTLKVQPAELEDSGVYFCASSPWDTDTQYFGPGTRLTVL.

The chain links TRBV5-1 to TRBJ2-1; 13 bases match TRBD2. The CDR3 extends over 15 amino acids. CDR1 is SGHRS and CDR2 is YFSETQ in the germline V gene. V shed 5 bases, J shed 7 bases, and the junction held 6 bases outside the gene matches. CDR3 sequence reads: CASRQLAGGENEQFF. CDR3 DNA: TGCGCCAGCAGGCAACTAGCGGGAGGGGAGAATGAGCAGTTCTTC. The full variable domain, rest sourced from reference TRBV5-1 and TRBJ2-1, is KAGVTQTPRYLIKTRGQQVTLSCSPISGHRSVSWYQQTPGQGLQFLFEYFSETQRNKGNFPGRFSGRQFSNSRSEMNVSTLELGDSALYLCASRQLAGGENEQFFGPGTRLTVL.

The chain links TRBV7-9 to TRBJ1-5; D possibly corresponds to TRBD1 (6 bases). Per germline, CDR1 SEHNR and CDR2 FQNEAQ (reference sequence). The CDR3 runs to 16 residues. With 1 base removed from V and 4 bases from J, the gap between germline ends came to 14 bases. CDR3 nucleotides: TGTGCCAGCAGCTTAGTCTCAAGCGGGACAAATCAGCCCCAGCATTTT. Translating gives CASSLVSSGTNQPQHF.